The sequence of this T cell receptor beta chain was determined in a study of blood T cell repertoires in COVID-19. Participants, roughly 18 to 90 years old, spanned under 30 US areas. TCRdb's copy holds only in-frame clones and misses some; the assay was immunoSEQ multiplex PCR. The profile shows roughly 300,000 clones, 86% of them singletons. From germline, CDR1 is GTSNPN and CDR2 SVGIG (reference sequence). The CDR3 loop spans 16 amino acids. With V trimmed by 0 bases and J by 0 bases, 5 bases remained unmatched. The receptor was isolated from a woman aged 18-35 years who had recovered from COVID-19. Sequencing used PBMCs or T cells enriched from blood (not recorded which). The rearrangement uses TRBV30 and TRBJ1-3, with 7 bases matching TRBD1. CDR3 loop: CAWSVTGAHSGNTIYF. DNA of the CDR3: TGTGCCTGGAGTGTAACAGGGGCCCACTCTGGAAACACCATATATTTT.